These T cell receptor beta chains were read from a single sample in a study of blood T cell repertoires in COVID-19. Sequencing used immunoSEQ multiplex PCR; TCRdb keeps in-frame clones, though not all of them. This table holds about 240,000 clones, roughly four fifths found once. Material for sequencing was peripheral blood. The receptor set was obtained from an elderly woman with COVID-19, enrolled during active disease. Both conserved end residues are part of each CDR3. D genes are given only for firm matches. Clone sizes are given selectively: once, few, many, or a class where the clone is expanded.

TGTGCCAGCAGCCTTCGACAGGGACGGACCGGGGAGCTGTTTTTT,CASSLRQGRTGELFF,-,TRBD1,TRBJ2-2,15,TRBV3-1/TRBV3-2
TGCGCCAGCAGCCCGACAGGGACCGGGGAGCTGTTTTTT,CASSPTGTGELFF,-,TRBD1,TRBJ2-2,13,TRBV5-1
TGTGCCAGCAGCTCAACAGGGGCTGGAAACACCATATATTTT,CASSSTGAGNTIYF,-,TRBD1,TRBJ1-3,14,TRBV7-9
TGTGCCAGCAGCTTAGGCTCTGTGACACCGGTGGGCTACACCTTC,CASSLGSVTPVGYTF,-,-,TRBJ1-2,15,TRBV7-8
TGTGCCAGCATGAAGGACAGGAGCTCCTATAATTCACCCCTCCACTTT,CASMKDRSSYNSPLHF,-,TRBD1,TRBJ1-6,16,TRBV2
TGCAGCGTTGAAATCTCGAGGGCCAGCGAGCAGTACTTC,CSVEISRASEQYF,-,-,TRBJ2-7,13,TRBV29-1
TGTGCCATCAAAGACAGGGAGAATGAGCAGTTCTTC,CAIKDRENEQFF,-,TRBD1,TRBJ2-1,12,TRBV10-3
TGTGCCAGCAGTTCCGACAGGGGGAGTTACTCTGGGGCCAACGTCCTGACTTTC,CASSSDRGSYSGANVLTF,-,TRBD1,TRBJ2-6,18,TRBV13
TGTGCCAGCAGTTTAGGGGGCTCCTACGAGCAGTACTTC,CASSLGGSYEQYF,-,-,TRBJ2-7,13,TRBV6-2/TRBV6-3
TGCGCCGCAGGGGGTCGGGGAAGGACTGAAGCTTTCTTT,CAAGGRGRTEAFF,-,TRBD1,TRBJ1-1,13,TRBV6-5
TGTGCCAGCAGCCCATACGGACAGGGGGCGCGTAATGAAAAACTGTTTTTT,CASSPYGQGARNEKLFF,-,TRBD1,TRBJ1-4,17,TRBV5-6
TGTGCCAGCAGCCCGGGGTACACCGGGGAGCTGTTTTTT,CASSPGYTGELFF,-,-,TRBJ2-2,13,TRBV6-6
TGTGCCAGCAGAGCTTCTCCGGGACTAGCGGGACAGAACACCGGGGAGCTGTTTTTT,CASRASPGLAGQNTGELFF,-,TRBD2,TRBJ2-2,19,TRBV3-1/TRBV3-2
TGTGCCAGCTCACCACGAAATCTCGGGACTTCAAATGAGCAGTTCTTC,CASSPRNLGTSNEQFF,-,-,TRBJ2-1,16,TRBV18
TGCGCCAGCAGCCCTGGGCCAGGACAGGAGACCCAGTACTTC,CASSPGPGQETQYF,-,-,TRBJ2-5,14,TRBV5-1
TGTGCCAGCAGCTCAGGGTTGGAATTATGGACTGAAGCTTTCTTT,CASSSGLELWTEAFF,-,-,TRBJ1-1,15,TRBV5-4
TGTGCCACCCGGTGGGACAGGTGCAATTCACCCCTCCACTTT,CATRWDRCNSPLHF,few,-,TRBJ1-6,14,TRBV21-1
TGCGCCAGCAGCTGGGGGACTAGCGGTTCCTACGAGCAGTACTTC,CASSWGTSGSYEQYF,-,TRBD2,TRBJ2-7,15,TRBV5-1
TGTGCCAGCAGCTACCGTGGGGGGACGCTCACAGATACGCAGTATTTT,CASSYRGGTLTDTQYF,-,-,TRBJ2-3,16,TRBV2
TGTGCCAGCAGCCCCGGAGACAGGAGCCAAGAGACCCAGTACTTC,CASSPGDRSQETQYF,-,-,TRBJ2-5,15,TRBV7-9
TGTGCCAGCAGTACCCGGGACAGGGTTAACTATGGCTACACCTTC,CASSTRDRVNYGYTF,-,TRBD1,TRBJ1-2,15,TRBV6-5
TGTGCCACCGTATTCGCCTACGAGCAGTACTTC,CATVFAYEQYF,once,-,TRBJ2-7,11,TRBV24-1
TGCGCCAGCAGCGTAAGGGGGACAGGGGACGAAAAACTGTTTTTT,CASSVRGTGDEKLFF,-,TRBD1,TRBJ1-4,15,TRBV5-1
TGCGCCAGCAGCTCCTCCGGACTTATGAACACTGAAGCTTTCTTT,CASSSSGLMNTEAFF,-,-,TRBJ1-1,15,TRBV5-1
TGTGCCAGCAGCTTAAACGTCGGGAGTGTCAACTATGGCTACACCTTC,CASSLNVGSVNYGYTF,-,-,TRBJ1-2,16,TRBV11-2
TGTGCCAGCAGCCAAGATTCGACTAGCGGAGCGGGGGGGCAGTACTTC,CASSQDSTSGAGGQYF,-,TRBD2,TRBJ2-7,16,TRBV4-2
TGTGCCACCGGGACTAGCGGTTCCTACAATGAGCAGTTCTTC,CATGTSGSYNEQFF,few,TRBD2,TRBJ2-1,14,TRBV10-3
TGCGCCAGCACCTACACCGGGACAGATAATTCACCCCTCCACTTT,CASTYTGTDNSPLHF,-,TRBD1,TRBJ1-6,15,TRBV5-1
TGTGCCAGTTCCGGACAGGTCGGTGAGCAGTTCTTC,CASSGQVGEQFF,-,TRBD1,TRBJ2-1,12,TRBV12-3/TRBV12-4
TGCGCCAGCGGGACTAGCGGCACAGATACGCAGTATTTT,CASGTSGTDTQYF,-,TRBD2,TRBJ2-3,13,TRBV5-1
TGTGCCAGCACCTTAACCCGGGAGGTTGGGACCCAGTACTTC,CASTLTREVGTQYF,-,TRBD2,TRBJ2-5,14,TRBV28
TGTGCCAGCGCAAAGGGGGGGATTAATGAGCAGTTCTTC,CASAKGGINEQFF,-,-,TRBJ2-1,13,TRBV7-2
TGCGCCAGCAGCTTGGGCCTGACAGGGGATCTTACTGAAGCTTTCTTT,CASSLGLTGDLTEAFF,-,TRBD1,TRBJ1-1,16,TRBV5-1
TGCGCCAGCAGTCACGGACACCCGGCTAACTATGGCTACACCTTC,CASSHGHPANYGYTF,-,-,TRBJ1-2,15,TRBV23-1
TGTGCCAGCAGCCTAGAGAAGGGGAACTATGGCTACACCTTC,CASSLEKGNYGYTF,once,-,TRBJ1-2,14,TRBV6-5
TGCGCCAGCAGCTGGGACTTGCGCTACGAGCAGTACTTC,CASSWDLRYEQYF,-,-,TRBJ2-7,13,TRBV5-1
TGTGCCAGCAGCTTACTCTCCACAGATACGCAGTATTTT,CASSLLSTDTQYF,-,-,TRBJ2-3,13,TRBV7-9